This T cell receptor (beta chain) comes out of a study of cytomegalovirus exposure and HLA in healthy donors. With regard to this clone: What it binds is not known.

Study-level results: Confirmation was obtained in vitro that a few CMV-associated chains are specific for CMV antigens. Donor immune exposure was known only as CMV serostatus. As was reported, the classifier diagnosed cytomegalovirus status with high specificity and sensitivity.

The PCR employed 60 Vbeta primers together with 13 Jbeta primers. Measured with immunoSEQ multiplex PCR; TCRdb has only the in-frame clones, and not every one. This repertoire includes approximately 100,000 clones. This TCR was recovered from a man between 45 and 60 years old in good health and CMV-seronegative. The specimen was PBMCs.

The DNA for the CDR3 is TGCGCCAGCAGCTTGATGGAGGCCGAGACCCAGTACTTC. It is translated as CASSLMEAETQYF. V is TRBV5-1 and J is TRBJ2-5, with a weak D call TRBD2 (5 bases). The CDR3 is 13 amino acids. V gave up 1 base and J gave up 5 bases, with 9 bases separating them. From germline, CDR1 is SGHRS and CDR2 YFSETQ.